This is a list of T cell receptor beta chains from one sample in a study of T cell changes during pregnancy in multiple sclerosis. Sequenced by immunoSEQ multiplex PCR; TCRdb stores in-frame clones only, minus some. The table lists tens of thousands of clones, 90% to 95% of them singletons. The sample consisted of CD4+ T cells from peripheral blood mononuclear cells, taken in the third trimester of pregnancy. These receptor sequences come from a female donor in good health, enrolled as a control in a pregnancy study. The CDR3 runs from the conserved cysteine through the conserved F or W. D genes are given only for firm matches. Expanded clones are given a class, and other clones once, few, many or no size at all.

cdr3_length	v_call	d_call	j_call	clone_size	cdr3_aa	cdr3_nt
16	TRBV2	TRBD1	TRBJ1-1	.	CASNGVNRGVNTEAFF	TGTGCCAGCAATGGAGTAAACAGGGGGGTGAACACTGAAGCTTTCTTT
13	TRBV5-1	.	TRBJ2-3	once	CASSLGPEDTQYF	TGCGCCAGCAGCTTGGGGCCTGAAGATACGCAGTATTTT
16	TRBV7-3	TRBD2	TRBJ2-5	.	CASSSGSGGAQETQYF	TGTGCCAGCAGCTCAGGGTCCGGGGGGGCCCAAGAGACCCAGTACTTC
15	TRBV30	TRBD2	TRBJ2-3	.	CAWSVQTSGTDTQYF	TGTGCCTGGAGTGTACAGACTAGCGGCACAGATACGCAGTATTTT
13	TRBV5-4	TRBD2	TRBJ2-1	.	CASSLAGGLEQFF	TGTGCCAGCAGTCTCGCGGGGGGGCTTGAGCAGTTCTTC
14	TRBV6-1	.	TRBJ2-7	.	CASSVRDDSYEQYF	TGTGCCAGCAGTGTTCGGGATGACTCCTACGAGCAGTACTTC
13	TRBV30	TRBD2	TRBJ2-7	once	CAWSLAGGIEQYF	TGTGCCTGGAGTCTAGCGGGGGGCATCGAGCAGTACTTC
17	TRBV13	TRBD2	TRBJ2-3	.	CASSSRTSGGGTDTQYF	TGTGCCAGCAGCTCCAGGACTAGCGGGGGGGGGACAGATACGCAGTATTTT
16	TRBV4-1	.	TRBJ1-3	.	CASSQVGTAAGNTIYF	TGCGCCAGCAGCCAAGTTGGGACTGCCGCTGGAAACACCATATATTTT
12	TRBV6-5	.	TRBJ1-1	.	CASSSLYTEAFF	TGTGCCAGCAGTTCTTTATACACTGAAGCTTTCTTT
15	TRBV7-7	TRBD1	TRBJ2-7	.	CASSVGQGGFYEQYF	TGTGCTAGCAGCGTTGGACAGGGGGGCTTCTACGAGCAGTACTTC
14	TRBV7-3	.	TRBJ2-7	.	CASSLNPGSYEQYF	TGTGCCAGCAGCTTAAACCCAGGATCCTACGAGCAGTACTTC
13	TRBV30	TRBD1	TRBJ1-1	.	CAWVQGAWTEAFF	TGTGCCTGGGTACAGGGGGCTTGGACTGAAGCTTTCTTT
14	TRBV6-5	.	TRBJ2-7	.	CASSSHTRPYEQYF	TGTGCCAGCAGTTCACATACACGTCCCTACGAGCAGTACTTC
13	TRBV7-2	TRBD1	TRBJ2-5	.	CASSSGQLTTQYF	TGTGCCAGCAGCTCGGGACAGTTAACGACCCAGTACTTC
18	TRBV9	TRBD2	TRBJ2-3	.	CASSVVEVGGGVTDTQYF	TGTGCCAGCAGCGTAGTAGAAGTCGGCGGGGGAGTGACAGATACGCAGTATTTT
15	TRBV5-6	.	TRBJ1-1	.	CASSLAGGASTEAFF	TGTGCCAGCAGCTTGGCCGGGGGGGCATCAACTGAAGCTTTCTTT
14	TRBV11-3	.	TRBJ1-1	.	CASSYGGVNTEAFF	TGTGCCAGCAGCTACGGAGGGGTGAACACTGAAGCTTTCTTT
13	TRBV19	TRBD1	TRBJ1-3	.	CASPDRVGNTIYF	TGTGCCAGTCCGGACAGGGTTGGAAACACCATATATTTT
16	TRBV18	TRBD2	TRBJ2-2	once	CASSPTGGLWTGELFF	TGTGCCAGCTCACCAACGGGGGGGCTATGGACCGGGGAGCTGTTTTTT
16	TRBV10-3	TRBD1	TRBJ2-2	.	CAISRRTGIDTGELFF	TGTGCCATCAGTCGTAGGACAGGGATTGACACCGGGGAGCTGTTTTTT
15	TRBV11-3	TRBD1	TRBJ1-6	.	CASSLRTGSDSPLHF	TGTGCCAGCAGCTTAAGGACAGGGTCGGATTCACCCCTCCACTTT
13	TRBV9	.	TRBJ2-5	.	CASGASGGETQYF	TGTGCCAGCGGGGCCTCAGGGGGGGAGACCCAGTACTTC
14	TRBV11-1	.	TRBJ1-1	once	CASSLEPGDTEAFF	TGTGCCAGCAGCTTAGAGCCAGGGGACACTGAAGCTTTCTTT
14	TRBV6-6	TRBD1	TRBJ2-5	.	CASSLGQPRETQYF	TGTGCCAGCAGCCTGGGACAGCCCCGTGAGACCCAGTACTTC
12	TRBV18	.	TRBJ1-2	few	CASSPQGKSSTF	TGTGCCAGCTCACCCCAGGGTAAATCTTCCACCTTC
14	TRBV19	TRBD1	TRBJ1-5	.	CASSIERGHQPQHF	TGTGCCAGTAGTATAGAAAGGGGGCATCAGCCCCAGCATTTT
18	TRBV4-3	TRBD1	TRBJ1-6	.	CASSQAPLTTGSYSPLHF	TGCGCCAGCAGCCAGGCCCCACTCACGACAGGGTCTTATTCACCCCTCCACTTT
14	TRBV9	.	TRBJ1-1	once	CASSVQGLDTEAFF	TGTGCCAGCAGCGTACAGGGTTTGGACACTGAAGCTTTCTTT
16	TRBV5-1	TRBD2	TRBJ2-4	.	CASSSVSGGGLVIQYF	TGCGCCAGCAGCAGTGTGTCGGGCGGGGGGTTGGTCATTCAGTACTTC
17	TRBV14	.	TRBJ1-6	.	CASSQGSGIIYNSPLHF	TGTGCCAGCAGCCAAGGATCCGGGATTATCTATAATTCACCCCTCCACTTT
15	TRBV2	TRBD1	TRBJ1-4	.	CASSDNRGVGEKLFF	TGTGCCAGCAGTGACAACAGGGGGGTGGGTGAAAAACTGTTTTTT
17	TRBV21-1	.	TRBJ2-1	.	CASSKAGEAGGVDEQFF	TGTGCCAGCAGCAAAGCAGGAGAAGCGGGGGGGGTGGATGAGCAGTTCTTC
12	TRBV25-1	.	TRBJ1-2	.	CASSALSYGYTF	TGTGCCAGCAGTGCCCTAAGCTATGGCTACACCTTC
16	TRBV4-3	TRBD2	TRBJ2-1	.	CASSQAGLAPYNEQFF	TGCGCCAGCAGCCAGGCGGGACTAGCGCCGTACAATGAGCAGTTCTTC
19	TRBV9	TRBD2	TRBJ2-3	.	CASSVGIGGGGGPTDTQYF	TGTGCCAGCAGCGTAGGGATCGGTGGAGGCGGGGGGCCCACAGATACGCAGTATTTT
15	TRBV9	.	TRBJ1-1	.	CASSVDYRPNTEAFF	TGTGCCAGCAGCGTAGATTACAGGCCGAACACTGAAGCTTTCTTT
15	TRBV11-1	.	TRBJ1-2	.	CASSPRDGGFIGYTF	TGTGCCAGCAGCCCCCGGGACGGGGGGTTTATTGGCTACACCTTC